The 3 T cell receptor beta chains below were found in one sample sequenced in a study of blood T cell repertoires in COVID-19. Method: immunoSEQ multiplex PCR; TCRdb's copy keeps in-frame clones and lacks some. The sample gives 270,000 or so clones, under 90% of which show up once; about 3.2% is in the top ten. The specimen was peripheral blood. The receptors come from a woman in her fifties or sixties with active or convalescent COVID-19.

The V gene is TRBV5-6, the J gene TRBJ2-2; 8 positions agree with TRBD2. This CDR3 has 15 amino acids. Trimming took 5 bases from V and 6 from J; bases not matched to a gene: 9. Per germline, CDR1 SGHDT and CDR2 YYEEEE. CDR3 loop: CASRGLRGAPGELFF. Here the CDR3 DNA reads TGTGCCAGCAGGGGCCTGCGGGGGGCCCCCGGGGAGCTGTTTTTT.

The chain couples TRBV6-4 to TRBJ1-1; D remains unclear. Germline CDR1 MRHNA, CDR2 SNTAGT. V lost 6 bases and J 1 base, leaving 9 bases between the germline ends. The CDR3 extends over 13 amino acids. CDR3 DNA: TGTGCCAGCAGCTCCGGTCCGAACACTGAAGCTTTCTTT. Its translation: CASSSGPNTEAFF.

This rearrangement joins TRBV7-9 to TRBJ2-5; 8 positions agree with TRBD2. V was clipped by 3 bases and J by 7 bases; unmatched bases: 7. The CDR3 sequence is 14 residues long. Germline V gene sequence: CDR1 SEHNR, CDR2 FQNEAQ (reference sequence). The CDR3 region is CASSLDAGGGTQYF. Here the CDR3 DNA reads TGTGCCAGCAGCTTGGATGCGGGGGGAGGGACCCAGTACTTC.